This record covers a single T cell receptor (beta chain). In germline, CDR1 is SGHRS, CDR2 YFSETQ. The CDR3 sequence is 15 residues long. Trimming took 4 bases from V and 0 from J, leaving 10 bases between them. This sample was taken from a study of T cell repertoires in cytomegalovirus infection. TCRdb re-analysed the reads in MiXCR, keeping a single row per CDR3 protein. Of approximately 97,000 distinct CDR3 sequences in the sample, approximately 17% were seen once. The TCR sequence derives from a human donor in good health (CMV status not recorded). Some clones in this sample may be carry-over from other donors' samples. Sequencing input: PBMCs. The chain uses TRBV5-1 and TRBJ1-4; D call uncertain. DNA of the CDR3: TGCGCCAGCAGCCGCGGACCCTCAACTAATGAAAAACTGTTTTTT. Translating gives CASSRGPSTNEKLFF.